The 17 T cell receptor beta chains in this list originate from one sample, sequenced in a study of response to subunit inactivated influenza vaccine. TCRdb re-analysed the RT-PCR reads in MiXCR, keeping a single row per CDR3 protein. The table shows around 710,000 distinct CDR3 sequences, with approximately 15% occurring only once. Specimen: PBMCs from blood, collected 14 days before vaccination. The origin of the receptors is a man over 45 who received an inactivated influenza vaccine.

J is TRBJ2-7 and V is TRBV29-1; D possibly corresponds to TRBD2 (6 bases). V was shortened by 3 bases and J by 7 bases, with 10 bases between the two germline ends. The germline CDR1 and CDR2 sequences are SQVTM and ANQGSEA. The CDR3 is 11 amino acids. The CDR3 protein is CSVEEEGEQYF. The CDR3 nucleotides are TGCAGCGTTGAGGAGGAGGGGGAGCAGTACTTC.

This clonotype was recorded at least ten times. DNA of the CDR3: TGCAGCGTGTTACAGGGGGGCTACTCCTACGAGCAGTACTTC. It is translated as CSVLQGGYSYEQYF. The V gene is TRBV29-1, the J gene TRBJ2-7; 8 positions agree with TRBD1. Germline loops: CDR1 SQVTM, CDR2 ANQGSEA. V dropped 6 bases and J dropped 0; count of bases not matched to a gene: 7. The CDR3 totals 14 residues.

The chain couples TRBV4-3 to TRBJ2-2, with a weak D call TRBD2 (7 bases). Germline CDR1 reads LGHNA; CDR2 reads YSLEER. The CDR3 sequence is 16 residues long. Trimming pared 7 bases from V and 6 bases from J, leaving 21 bases between. This chain's CDR3 is CASTPFGGAEAGELFF. The CDR3 DNA reads TGCGCCAGCACCCCTTTTGGGGGGGCTGAAGCCGGGGAGCTGTTTTTT.

A few counts support this clonotype. This rearrangement joins TRBV3-1 to TRBJ2-3; D remains unclear. This CDR3 is 16 amino acids long. V was trimmed by 1 base and J by 0 bases, leaving 11 bases between them. The germline gives CDR1 LGHDT, CDR2 YNNKEL (reference sequence). The CDR3 loop is CASSQVYRISTDTQYF. The CDR3 DNA follows: TGTGCCAGCAGCCAAGTCTACAGAATAAGCACAGATACGCAGTATTTT.

Notes on this clonotype: This may be a read error, as it is one base from a much larger clone. The CDR3 carries no conserved terminal phenylalanine or tryptophan, so it likely arises from a read error. The chain has TRBV7-9 and TRBJ1-5; tentatively, D is TRBD1 (5 bases). This CDR3 is 13 amino acids long. Trimming pared 4 bases from V and 7 bases from J, leaving 11 bases between. Germline CDR1 and CDR2: SEHNR and FQNEAQ (reference sequence). The CDR3 protein is CASSSDSFQPQHS. The CDR3 DNA is TGTGCCAGCAGCTCAGACAGTTTCCAGCCCCAGCATTCT.

The chain links TRBV4-1 to TRBJ2-3, with TRBD1 matching over 7 bases. Looked up from germline, CDR1 is MGHRA and CDR2 is YSYEKL. Unmatched junction bases numbered 11, after V lost 1 base and J lost 4 bases. CDR3 length: 17 amino acids. CDR3 coding DNA: TGCGCCAGCAGCCAAGTGGGTGGGACAGCCGTTCCAGATACGCAGTATTTT. This sequence encodes CASSQVGGTAVPDTQYF.

This clonotype turned up a few times. The chain employs TRBV6-6 and TRBJ2-5, with 8 positions matching TRBD2. This CDR3 has 12 amino acids. Germline loops: CDR1 MNHNY, CDR2 SVGAGI (reference sequence). J was trimmed by 4 bases and V by 8 bases; bases with no gene match: 3. The CDR3 sequence is CASGRGGETQYF. The CDR3 DNA sequence: TGTGCCAGCGGCCGGGGGGGAGAGACCCAGTACTTC.

This clonotype has just a few counts. The gene calls are TRBV9 and TRBJ1-2; 8 bases line up with TRBD1. Germline values: CDR1 SGDLS, CDR2 YYNGEE. There are 12 residues in the CDR3. Unmatched junction bases numbered 3, after V lost 3 bases and J lost 8 bases. CDR3 region: CASSGQGSGYTF. The CDR3 bases are TGTGCCAGCAGCGGACAGGGGAGCGGCTACACCTTC.

This clonotype turned up a few times. The rearrangement uses TRBV5-1 and TRBJ2-7; unclear D gene. The CDR3 spans 14 residues. The ends were cut back, 3 bases at V and 6 bases at J, with 16 bases in the middle. The germline gives CDR1 SGHRS, CDR2 YFSETQ. The CDR3 DNA reads TGCGCCAGCAGCTGGACCTTAGGCTCTGGCGAGCAGTACTTC. Translating it yields CASSWTLGSGEQYF.

The rearrangement uses TRBV28 and TRBJ2-5, with D perhaps TRBD2 (7 bases). Trimming shortened V by 7 bases and J by 6 bases, and 12 bases separated the two germline ends. CDR1 is MDHEN, CDR2 SYDVKM, per germline. The length of the CDR3 is 12 residues. CDR3 amino acids: CASNGGRQTQYF. In nucleotides, the CDR3 is TGTGCCAGCAACGGGGGGCGACAGACCCAGTACTTC.

This clonotype has more than one count but fewer than ten. The chain has TRBV29-1 and TRBJ2-7; TRBD1 is a possible D gene (5 bases). Trimming took 4 bases from V and 6 from J, leaving 13 bases between them. CDR1 is SQVTM and CDR2 is ANQGSEA in the germline V gene. The CDR3 length is 12 residues. The CDR3 protein is CSVGWTSPEQYF. CDR3 nucleotide sequence: TGCAGCGTTGGTTGGACAAGCCCCGAGCAGTACTTC.

This clonotype showed up just a few times. The V and J genes are TRBV9 and TRBJ1-4; D unclear. Trimming stripped 0 bases from V and 8 bases from J, with 11 bases between. Germline loops: CDR1 SGDLS, CDR2 YYNGEE. This CDR3 region has 14 residues. In nucleotides, the CDR3 is TGTGCCAGCAGCGTAGGAGTTTCGTGGGAAAAACTGTTTTTT. This codes for CASSVGVSWEKLFF.

This clonotype was seen a handful of times. The chain uses TRBV27 and TRBJ2-1; 8 nucleotides line up with TRBD2. V lost 0 bases, J lost 9 bases, and 16 bases stayed unmatched. This CDR3 is built from 18 residues. CDR1 MNHEY and CDR2 SMNVEV come from the germline V gene (reference sequence). The CDR3 nucleotides are TGTGCCAGCAGTTTATCCCCTGGCGGGAGGCCCGGGCCGAGTGAGCAGTTCTTC. Translation: CASSLSPGGRPGPSEQFF.

This clonotype was seen more than once but under ten times. This rearrangement joins TRBV6-5 to TRBJ2-2, with 8 positions matching TRBD2. Trimming took 4 bases from V and 7 from J; bases not matched to a gene: 8. Germline assignment: CDR1 MNHEY and CDR2 SVGAGI. This CDR3 comprises 15 residues. The chain's CDR3 is CASSSGTRVVGELFF. The CDR3, as DNA: TGTGCCAGCAGTTCCGGGACTAGGGTAGTCGGGGAGCTGTTTTTT.

This clonotype was counted a few times. V usage is TRBV12-3 or TRBV12-4 and J usage is TRBJ1-2; a possible D gene is TRBD1 (6 bases). V was clipped by 6 bases and J by 7 bases, with 18 bases between them. CDR3 length: 14 amino acids. CDR3: CASRPTGYRTGYTF. DNA for the CDR3: TGTGCCAGCAGACCAACAGGGTATCGTACTGGCTACACCTTC.

The chain recombines TRBV30 with TRBJ2-7; 10 bases match TRBD2. The trim removed 5 bases at V and 1 base at J, leaving 8 bases unmatched. The CDR3 extends over 15 amino acids. Germline assignment: CDR1 GTSNPN and CDR2 SVGIG (reference sequence). This CDR3 reads CAWHSGGTVSYEQYF. The CDR3 DNA sequence: TGTGCCTGGCATAGCGGGGGGACTGTTTCCTACGAGCAGTACTTC.

The chain couples TRBV7-6 to TRBJ2-5; 9 bases line up with TRBD1. Germline assignment: CDR1 SGHVS and CDR2 FNYEAQ. This CDR3 contains 16 residues. The V gene end was trimmed by 1 base and the J gene end by 3 bases; junction bases not matched to a gene: 6. The CDR3 nucleotides are TGTGCCAGCAGCTTAGATGGGACAGGGAGGGAAGAGACCCAGTACTTC. Translation: CASSLDGTGREETQYF.